The next 19 T cell receptor beta chains were all read from a single sample in a study of blood T cell repertoires in COVID-19. Clones were read by immunoSEQ multiplex PCR, and TCRdb kept only the in-frame ones, dropping some. The sample has hundreds of thousands of clones, around nine tenths seen once. Material for sequencing was peripheral blood. The origin of the receptors is a woman between 65 and 79 years old with COVID-19, enrolled during active disease.

The chain combines TRBV6-5 with TRBJ1-1; TRBD1 matches at 7 bases. This CDR3 has 15 amino acids. Germline CDR1 MNHEY, CDR2 SVGAGI. J was trimmed by 6 bases and V by 4 bases; bases with no gene match: 11. CDR3 region: CASSFNRQGLPEAFF. CDR3 nucleotides: TGTGCCAGCAGTTTTAATCGACAGGGACTCCCTGAAGCTTTCTTT.

The rearrangement links TRBV19 to TRBJ2-7, with a tentative D call TRBD1 (5 bases). The length of the CDR3 is 15 residues. Germline V gene sequence: CDR1 LNHDA, CDR2 SQIVND (reference sequence). Trimming left V 3 bases short and J 2 bases short, with 14 bases between. In DNA, the CDR3 is TGTGCCAGTAGTATTGCCCAGGGCGCAACCTACGAGCAGTACTTC. It specifies CASSIAQGATYEQYF. Drawing the rest from reference TRBV19 and TRBJ2-7, the complete variable domain is DGGITQSPKYLFRKEGQNVTLSCEQNLNHDAMYWYRQDPGQGLRLIYYSQIVNDFQKGDIAEGYSVSREKKESFPLTVTSAQKNPTAFYLCASSIAQGATYEQYFGPGTRLTVT.

This chain links TRBV25-1 with TRBJ1-6, with TRBD1 matching over 7 bases. Looked up from germline, CDR1 is MGHDK and CDR2 is SYGVNS. V shed 4 bases, J shed 10 bases, and the junction held 10 bases outside the gene matches. CDR3 length equals 15 residues. The CDR3 spells CASSVSHQGESPLHF. The CDR3 DNA follows: TGTGCCAGCAGTGTTTCGCATCAGGGGGAGTCACCCCTCCACTTT.

The chain has TRBV6-6 and TRBJ1-1; D is ambiguous. The V gene's germline CDR1 is MNHNY and CDR2 SVGAGI (reference sequence). V was cut by 5 bases and J by 5 bases, with 15 bases left in between. The CDR3 is 14 residues long. Written as DNA, the CDR3 is TGTGCCAGCAGTCCCGGGCTCAGGAGGACTGAAGCTTTCTTT. Its protein product is CASSPGLRRTEAFF.

On this clone itself: Other nucleotide sequences in the sample specify the same CDR3. The rearrangement joins TRBV4-3 to TRBJ2-7; D is unclear. The CDR3 totals 11 residues. Germline CDR1 LGHNA, CDR2 YSLEER. Trimming removed 1 base at V and 6 bases at J, with 4 bases between. The CDR3 region is CASSQAGEQYF. DNA for the CDR3: TGCGCCAGCAGCCAAGCAGGCGAGCAGTACTTC.

The rearrangement links TRBV7-3 to TRBJ2-1; tentatively, D is TRBD2 (5 bases). Germline assignment: CDR1 SGHTA and CDR2 FQGTGA. The CDR3 length is 14 residues. The CDR3 protein is CARRVRSSYNEQFF. In DNA form, the CDR3 reads TGTGCTAGGCGGGTACGAAGCTCCTACAATGAGCAGTTCTTC.

This CDR3 is CASSQAPRSGTEAFF. In DNA form, the CDR3 reads TGTGCCAGCAGCCAAGCCCCGAGATCTGGCACTGAAGCTTTCTTT. V usage is TRBV3-1 (or the pseudogene TRBV3-2) and J usage is TRBJ1-1, with D unclear. The CDR3 has 15 amino acids. The ends were cut back, 1 base at V and 4 bases at J, with 13 bases in the middle. Per the germline V gene, CDR1 is LGHDT and CDR2 is YNNKEL (reference sequence).

This clone appeared a single time. This sequence joins TRBV5-6 and TRBJ2-5, with D unclear. Trimming pared 3 bases from V and 5 bases from J, leaving 11 bases between. CDR1 SGHDT and CDR2 YYEEEE come from the germline V gene. This CDR3 spans 13 amino acids. CDR3 amino acids: CASSYGSPETQYF. The DNA for the CDR3 is TGTGCCAGCAGCTACGGGTCTCCGGAGACCCAGTACTTC.

The chain links TRBV6-1 to TRBJ2-7, with TRBD2 identical over 8 bases. The CDR3 has 15 amino acids. J lost 3 bases, V lost 8 bases, and 12 bases had no gene match. Germline CDR1 MNHNS, CDR2 SASEGT. CDR3 in DNA: TGTGCCAGCCGAGAAGCGGGGGCTCCAAGCTACGAGCAGTACTTC. As protein: CASREAGAPSYEQYF.

This clone was observed a handful of times. The chain carries TRBV19 and TRBJ2-7, with 10 bases matching TRBD2. Germline CDR1 reads LNHDA; CDR2 reads SQIVND (reference sequence). The CDR3 runs 15 residues. Trimming at V came to 2 bases and at J to 7 bases, leaving 8 bases not matched to a gene. This CDR3 is CASSIILAGAGEQYF. The DNA of the CDR3 is TGTGCCAGTAGTATAATCCTAGCGGGGGCTGGAGAGCAGTACTTC.

J is TRBJ1-2 and V is TRBV10-3, with D possibly matching TRBD1 (6 bases). CDR3 length equals 15 residues. Germline V gene data show CDR1 as ENHRY and CDR2 as SYGVKD. V was cut by 3 bases and J by 0 bases, with 11 bases left in between. The CDR3 reads CAISDLTGSNYGYTF. In DNA form, the CDR3 reads TGTGCCATCAGTGACCTTACAGGGTCTAACTATGGCTACACCTTC.

The chain couples TRBV7-9 to TRBJ2-3, with 10 bases that match TRBD2. The CDR3 consists of 17 residues. The ends lost 2 bases at V and 4 bases at J; junction bases unmatched: 9. In germline, CDR1 is SEHNR, CDR2 FQNEAQ (reference sequence). For the CDR3, the DNA is TGTGCCAGCAGCTTATTAGGAGCGGGGGGGCCGTCAGATACGCAGTATTTT. Protein sequence: CASSLLGAGGPSDTQYF.

The chain joins TRBV21-1 to TRBJ1-5; the table's D call TRBD1 went unverified against the DNA. TRBV21-1 is recorded as a pseudogene. This CDR3 is built from 13 residues. The CDR3 loop reads CASSRQANQPQHF. CDR3 DNA: TGTGCCAGCAGCAGACAGGCAAATCAGCCCCAGCATTTT.

This chain connects TRBV19 to TRBJ2-1, with a tentative D call TRBD2 (5 bases). Trimming removed 3 bases at V and 5 bases at J, with 5 bases between. Per the germline V gene, CDR1 is LNHDA and CDR2 is SQIVND (reference sequence). There are 12 residues in the CDR3. The CDR3 region has the DNA TGTGCCAGTAGTATCGGGGACAATGAGCAGTTCTTC. Protein product: CASSIGDNEQFF.

This rearrangement joins TRBV29-1 to TRBJ2-3, with a tentative D call TRBD1 (5 bases). The CDR3 is made up of 13 amino acids. Germline V gives CDR1 SQVTM, CDR2 ANQGSEA. V gave up 7 bases and J gave up 2 bases, with 13 bases separating them. CDR3 in DNA: TGCAGCGCCGACAGCCGGAACACAGATACGCAGTATTTT. Translating it yields CSADSRNTDTQYF.

The chain links TRBV4-1 to TRBJ1-5; D unclear. The CDR3 is made up of 14 amino acids. Germline-derived CDR1 and CDR2 are MGHRA and YSYEKL. V lost 4 bases to trimming and J lost 4 bases, with 11 bases between them. CDR3 sequence (DNA): TGCGCCAGCAGCCCCACAGATCCTAATCAGCCCCAGCATTTT. Protein sequence: CASSPTDPNQPQHF.

The DNA of the CDR3 is TGTGCCAGCAGCCTTGGACTAGCGGGGGGTGAGGAGACCCAGTACTTC. It translates to CASSLGLAGGEETQYF. The chain joins TRBV7-7 to TRBJ2-5, with 14 bases fitting TRBD2. Trimming removed 5 bases from V and 5 bases from J; junction bases left unmatched: 7. The CDR3 length is 16 residues. From germline, CDR1 is SSHAT and CDR2 FNYEAQ (reference sequence).

This sequence joins TRBV28 and TRBJ1-2, with D possibly TRBD1 on 6 matching bases. Trimming removed 6 bases at V and 4 bases at J, with 18 bases between. The CDR3 sequence is 15 residues long. Per the germline V gene, CDR1 is MDHEN and CDR2 is SYDVKM. CDR3 protein: CASRKQGSPVYGYTF. The CDR3 DNA follows: TGTGCCAGCAGGAAACAGGGCTCCCCTGTCTATGGCTACACCTTC.

CDR3 sequence: CASSFGREAFF. The CDR3 nucleotides read TGTGCCAGCAGTTTCGGTAGAGAAGCTTTCTTT. This chain links TRBV12-3 or TRBV12-4 with TRBJ1-1; D is ambiguous. This CDR3 has 11 amino acids. Trimming took off 3 bases at V and 8 bases at J, with 7 bases between the two ends.